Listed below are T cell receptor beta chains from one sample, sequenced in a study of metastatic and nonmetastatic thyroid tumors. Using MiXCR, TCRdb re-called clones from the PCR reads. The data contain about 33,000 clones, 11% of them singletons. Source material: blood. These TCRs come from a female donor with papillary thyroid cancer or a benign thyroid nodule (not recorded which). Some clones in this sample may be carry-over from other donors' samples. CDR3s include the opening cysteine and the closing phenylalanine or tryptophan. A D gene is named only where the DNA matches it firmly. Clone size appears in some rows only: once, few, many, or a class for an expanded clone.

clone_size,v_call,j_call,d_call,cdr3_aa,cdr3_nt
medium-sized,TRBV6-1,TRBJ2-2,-,CASRNLQGYTGELFF,TGTGCCAGCAGGAACCTTCAGGGATACACCGGGGAGCTGTTTTTT
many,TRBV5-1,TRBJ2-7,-,CASSLQGDEQYF,TGCGCCAGCAGCTTGCAGGGTGACGAGCAGTACTTC
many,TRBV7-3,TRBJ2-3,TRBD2,CASSPTPLAGGANTQYF,TGTGCCAGCAGCCCTACCCCCCTAGCGGGAGGGGCAAATACGCAGTATTTT
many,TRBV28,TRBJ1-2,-,CASSPPATYGYTF,TGTGCCAGCAGCCCCCCAGCAACCTATGGCTACACCTTC
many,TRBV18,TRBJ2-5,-,CASSPSLGETQYF,TGTGCCAGCTCACCATCCCTAGGGGAGACCCAGTACTTC
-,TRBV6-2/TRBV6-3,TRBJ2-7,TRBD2,CASSPRTSGSSYEQYF,TGTGCCAGCAGTCCCCGGACTAGCGGGAGCTCCTACGAGCAGTACTTC
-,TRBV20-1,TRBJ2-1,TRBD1,CSARAVDRGAGEQFF,TGCAGTGCTAGAGCGGTAGACAGGGGGGCGGGTGAGCAGTTCTTC
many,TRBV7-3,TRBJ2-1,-,CASSAGLYDEQFF,TGTGCCAGCAGCGCAGGACTTTACGATGAGCAGTTCTTC
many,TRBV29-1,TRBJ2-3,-,CSVAPRPAPPSTDTQYF,TGCAGCGTTGCCCCGCGTCCTGCTCCACCTAGCACAGATACGCAGTATTTT
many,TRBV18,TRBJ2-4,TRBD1,CASSLTTGPENIQYF,TGTGCCAGCTCACTAACGACAGGGCCCGAGAACATTCAGTACTTC
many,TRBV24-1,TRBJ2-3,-,CATSDLRRATDTQYF,TGTGCCACCAGTGATTTGAGGAGGGCGACAGATACGCAGTATTTT
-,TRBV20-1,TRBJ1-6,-,CSASQQESSPLHF,TGCAGTGCTTCCCAACAGGAATCCTCACCCCTCCACTTT
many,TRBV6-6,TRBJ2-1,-,CASSSEGAGSSNEQFF,TGTGCCAGCAGTTCCGAGGGAGCGGGTTCCTCCAATGAGCAGTTCTTC
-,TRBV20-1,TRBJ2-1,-,CSAKRPGPNEQFF,TGCAGTGCTAAACGTCCCGGACCCAATGAGCAGTTCTTC
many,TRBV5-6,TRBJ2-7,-,CASSFPAGSSYEQYF,TGTGCCAGCAGCTTCCCGGCGGGCAGCTCCTACGAGCAGTACTTC
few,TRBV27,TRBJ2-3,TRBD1,CASSLWAQGVGTDTQYF,TGTGCCAGCAGTTTATGGGCCCAGGGGGTGGGCACAGATACGCAGTATTTT
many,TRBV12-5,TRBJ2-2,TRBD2,CASGFLLSGVNTGELFF,TGTGCTAGTGGTTTTTTACTGAGCGGGGTGAACACCGGGGAGCTGTTTTTT
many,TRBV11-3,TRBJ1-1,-,CASSPGGVLNTEAFF,TGTGCCAGCAGCCCCGGCGGAGTCCTTAACACTGAAGCTTTCTTT
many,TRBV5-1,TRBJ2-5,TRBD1,CASSLEARGLEETQYF,TGCGCCAGCAGCTTGGAAGCCAGGGGGCTGGAAGAGACCCAGTACTTC
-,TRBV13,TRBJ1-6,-,CASSLGSRQNSPLHF,TGTGCCAGCAGCCTCGGTAGCAGGCAGAATTCACCCCTCCACTTT
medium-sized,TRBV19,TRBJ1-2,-,CASTERGGGYTF,TGTGCCAGTACCGAGCGGGGCGGTGGCTACACCTTC
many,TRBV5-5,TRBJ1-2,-,CASSLVGGADYGYTF,TGTGCCAGCAGCTTGGTCGGGGGCGCTGACTATGGCTACACCTTC
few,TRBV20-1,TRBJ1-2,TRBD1,CSATRTGSGGYGYTF,TGCAGTGCGACGCGGACAGGGAGCGGAGGCTATGGCTACACCTTC
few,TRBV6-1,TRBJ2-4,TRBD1,CASSELPGTAPSF,TGTGCCAGCAGTGAACTTCCCGGGACAGCTCCTAGCTTC
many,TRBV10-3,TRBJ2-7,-,CAISESVMTSSYEQYF,TGTGCCATCAGTGAGTCGGTGATGACCAGCTCCTACGAGCAGTACTTC
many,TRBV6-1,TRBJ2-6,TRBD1,CASRLGQGSSGANVLTF,TGTGCCAGCAGACTCGGACAGGGAAGCTCTGGGGCCAACGTCCTGACTTTC
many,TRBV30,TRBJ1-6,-,CAWKGSWRSPLHF,TGTGCCTGGAAGGGCAGTTGGAGGTCACCCCTCCACTTT
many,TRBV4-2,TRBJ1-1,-,CASSPEGWGGGRTGTEAFF,TGTGCCAGCAGCCCCGAAGGTTGGGGTGGGGGGCGAACGGGCACTGAAGCTTTCTTT
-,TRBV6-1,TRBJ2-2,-,CASRAGPDTGELFF,TGTGCCAGTCGGGCGGGCCCTGACACCGGGGAGCTGTTTTTT
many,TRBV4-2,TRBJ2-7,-,CASSQGGSTTYEQYF,TGTGCCAGCAGCCAAGGGGGAAGCACCACCTACGAGCAGTACTTC
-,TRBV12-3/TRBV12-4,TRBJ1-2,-,CASSLEGRGYTF,TGTGCCAGCAGTTTAGAGGGTCGGGGCTACACCTTC
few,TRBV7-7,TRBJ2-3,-,CASSLVRGGGSTDTQYF,TGTGCTAGCAGCTTAGTACGGGGTGGGGGTAGCACAGATACGCAGTATTTT
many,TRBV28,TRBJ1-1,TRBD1,CASSPRDRMNTEAFF,TGTGCCAGCAGCCCGAGGGACAGGATGAACACTGAAGCTTTCTTT
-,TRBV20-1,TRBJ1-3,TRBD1,CSVQGGHTIYF,TGCAGTGTACAGGGGGGACACACCATATATTTT
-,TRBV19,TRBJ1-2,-,CASSTQGDGYTF,TGTGCCAGTAGTACACAGGGCGATGGCTACACCTTC
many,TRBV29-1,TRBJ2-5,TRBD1,CSVGGQGGGETQYF,TGCAGCGTGGGGGGACAGGGGGGAGGAGAGACCCAGTACTTC
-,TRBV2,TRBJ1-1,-,CASHLKPNTEAFF,TGTGCAAGCCACCTTAAGCCGAACACTGAAGCTTTCTTT